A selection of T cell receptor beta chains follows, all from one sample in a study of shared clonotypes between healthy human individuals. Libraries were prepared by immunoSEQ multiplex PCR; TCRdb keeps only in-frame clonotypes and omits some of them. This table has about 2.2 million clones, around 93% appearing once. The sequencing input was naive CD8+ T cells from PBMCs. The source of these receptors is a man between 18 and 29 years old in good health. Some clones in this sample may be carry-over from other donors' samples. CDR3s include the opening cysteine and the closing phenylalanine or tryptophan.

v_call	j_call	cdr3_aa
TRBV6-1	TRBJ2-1	CASILLDNWGGEQFF
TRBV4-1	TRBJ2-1	CASSQDRTSGRSNEQFF
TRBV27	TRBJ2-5	CASSSLGVAGQQETQYF
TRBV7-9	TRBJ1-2	CASRSGAGGDYGYTF
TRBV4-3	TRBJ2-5	CASSQGTGGQETQYF
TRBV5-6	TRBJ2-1	CASSLEASGRARYEQFF
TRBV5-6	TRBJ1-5	CASSRAGNQPQHF
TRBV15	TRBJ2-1	CATGEGRGGSYNEQFF
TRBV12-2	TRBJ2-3	CASRFGGGRDTSTDTQYF
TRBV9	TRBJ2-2	CASSKRAGELFF
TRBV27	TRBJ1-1	CASSLSLATEAFF
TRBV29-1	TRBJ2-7	CSVFDSYEQYF
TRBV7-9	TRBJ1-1	CASSFLEAEAFF
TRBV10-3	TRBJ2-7	CAISTPGLNYEQYF
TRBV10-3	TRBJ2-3	CAIRGAIAGLADTQYF
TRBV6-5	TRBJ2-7	CASSFGLAGDEQYF
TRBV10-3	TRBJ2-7	CAIRDRGPYEQYF
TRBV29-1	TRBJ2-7	CSVVSPGLAAEQYF
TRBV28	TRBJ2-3	CASSWRGGTDTQYF
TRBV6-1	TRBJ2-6	CASSGGAGPGANVLTF
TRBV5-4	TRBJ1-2	CASSLIGAPNYGYTF
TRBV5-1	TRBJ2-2	CASSLAPAGGPLTGELFF
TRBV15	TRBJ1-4	CATSRAAAATNEKLFF
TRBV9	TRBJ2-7	CASSLTGGSYEQYF
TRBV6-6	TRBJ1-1	CASSYDGGRGNTEAFF
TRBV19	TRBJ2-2	CASMLGAGELFF
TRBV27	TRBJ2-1	CASSFTTRLHEQFF
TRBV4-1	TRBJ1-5	CASSRSSGQYSNQPQHF
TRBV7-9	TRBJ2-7	CASSSQGLAANYEQYF
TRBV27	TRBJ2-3	CASSPDSTDTQYF
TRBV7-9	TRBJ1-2	CASSLGTASNGYTF
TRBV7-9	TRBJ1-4	CASSLMTGPEKLFF
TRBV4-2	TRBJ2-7	CASSQERELGEQYF
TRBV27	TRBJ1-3	CASSLSGFSGNTIYF
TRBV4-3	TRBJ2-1	CASSQAWHITGQVNNEQFF
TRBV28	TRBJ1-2	CASRRRSFYGYTF
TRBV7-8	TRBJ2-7	CASSLRDPYEQYF
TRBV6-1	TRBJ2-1	CASSDRSGRINNEQFF
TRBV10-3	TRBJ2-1	CAISESKREGGFSYNEQFF
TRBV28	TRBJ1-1	CASSYGTENTEAFF
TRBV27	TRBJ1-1	CASSPGLMNTEAFF
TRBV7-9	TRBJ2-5	CASSWPLPGQGYF
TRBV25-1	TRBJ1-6	CASSERGSSPLHF
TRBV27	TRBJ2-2	CASSLSTEGTGELFF
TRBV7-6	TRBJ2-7	CASSLGQDHAYEQYF
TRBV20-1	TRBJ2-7	CSARQYEQYF
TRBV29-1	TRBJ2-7	CSAEAEGPYEQYF
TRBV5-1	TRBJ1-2	CASSLQPGTPSGGYTF